The 32 T cell receptor beta chains below all came from one sample that was sequenced in a study of T cells in Graves' hyperthyroidism and ophthalmopathy. The investigators amplified TCR beta CDR3 regions from RNA transcripts. HTBI primers were used for first-round RT-PCR of the TCR CDR3. TCRdb passed the multiplex PCR reads through MiXCR, listing each CDR3 protein once. The sample yields 480,000 or so distinct CDR3 sequences, around 43% seen once. Sequencing was done on a sample of peripheral blood or thyroid tissue (not recorded which). The source is an adult woman with Graves' disease, either hyperthyroidism or ophthalmopathy (not recorded which).

The CDR3 loop reads CSSEAGLAAQYF. In DNA form, the CDR3 reads TGCAGCAGTGAAGCTGGACTAGCTGCGCAGTACTTC. The rearrangement links TRBV29-1 to TRBJ2-7, with TRBD2 matching 8 bases. V shed 8 bases, J shed 9 bases, and the junction held 12 bases outside the gene matches. There are 12 residues in the CDR3. Germline CDR1 is SQVTM and CDR2 is ANQGSEA.

This clonotype was counted ten times or more. The V call is TRBV12-3 or TRBV12-4, the J call TRBJ2-5; 11 bases are shared with TRBD1. This CDR3 spans 14 amino acids. V shed 6 bases, J shed 5 bases, and the junction held 5 bases outside the gene matches. This CDR3 reads CASSRDRGIETQYF. In DNA, the CDR3 is TGTGCCAGCAGCCGGGACAGGGGGATTGAGACCCAGTACTTC.

The rearrangement uses TRBV7-2 and TRBJ1-2; 8 bases map to TRBD1. From germline, CDR1 is SGHTA and CDR2 FQGNSA. The CDR3 covers 13 residues. Trimming at V came to 4 bases and at J to 9 bases, leaving 7 bases not matched to a gene. The CDR3 loop reads CASSSGQGLSYTF. For the CDR3, the DNA is TGTGCCAGCAGCTCCGGACAGGGACTTAGCTACACCTTC.

The J gene is TRBJ2-5, the V gene TRBV2; 7 nucleotides align to TRBD2. J was trimmed by 0 bases and V by 4 bases; bases with no gene match: 5. Germline CDR1 reads SNHLY; CDR2 reads FYNNEI. This CDR3 spans 15 amino acids. CDR3 DNA: TGTGCCAGCAGTGGGGGAGGGAGTTACCAAGAGACCCAGTACTTC. Amino acid sequence: CASSGGGSYQETQYF.

J is TRBJ2-6 and V is TRBV6-6; D perhaps matches TRBD2 (6 bases). CDR1 and CDR2 from the germline V gene are MNHNY and SVGAGI (reference sequence). V lost 10 bases, J lost 0 bases, and 13 bases lay in between. The CDR3 covers 15 residues. In DNA form, the CDR3 reads TGTGCCACCCACGGGGGAGACTCTGGGGCCAACGTCCTGACTTTC. Protein sequence: CATHGGDSGANVLTF.

This clonotype was counted once. The J gene is TRBJ2-5, the V gene TRBV7-2; 9 nucleotides match TRBD1. V lost 8 bases and J lost 7; bases outside the gene matches: 14. There are 15 residues in the CDR3. The germline CDR1 and CDR2 sequences are SGHTA and FQGNSA. CDR3 in amino acids: CASLLTGGIDRTQYF. The CDR3, as DNA: TGTGCCAGCCTCCTGACAGGGGGTATCGATCGGACCCAGTACTTC.

This clonotype was seen a handful of times. At one of its ends the junction is not consistent with the germline gene, which may arise from a read error. The gene calls are TRBV28 and TRBJ2-5; 7 nucleotides line up with TRBD1. Germline values: CDR1 MDHEN, CDR2 SYDVKM. This CDR3 is 11 amino acids long. The CDR3 sequence: CASSLGGQPNF. The CDR3 nucleotides read TGTGCCAGCAGTTTAGGGGGACAGCCCAACTTC.

There are a few counts of this clonotype. The chain uses TRBV29-1 and TRBJ1-3; possibly TRBD1 for D (5 bases). The V end was cut by 3 bases, the J end by 4 bases, with 7 bases between. CDR3 length: 12 residues. Germline V gene data show CDR1 as SQVTM and CDR2 as ANQGSEA. The CDR3 bases are TGCAGCGTTGAGACAGTCGGAAACACCATATATTTT. Residues: CSVETVGNTIYF.

The chain couples TRBV4-3 to TRBJ1-1, with TRBD1 matching 8 bases. CDR1 is LGHNA, CDR2 YSLEER, per germline. This CDR3 spans 14 amino acids. V was pared by 4 bases and J by 11 bases, with 12 bases of the junction left unmatched. The CDR3 sequence is CASSPHETGVVAFF. The CDR3 bases are TGCGCCAGCAGCCCTCATGAGACAGGGGTGGTTGCTTTCTTT.

The chain carries TRBV25-1 and TRBJ2-7; possibly TRBD2 for D (6 bases). V was pared by 8 bases and J by 2 bases, with 13 bases between. The CDR3 consists of 13 residues. The germline V gene encodes CDR1 MGHDK and CDR2 SYGVNS. As DNA, the CDR3 is TGTGCCAGCCCCCACGGGAGCCCCTACGAGCAGTACTTC. Amino acids: CASPHGSPYEQYF.

In this sample, this clonotype turned up many times. V and J are TRBV3-1 and TRBJ1-1; D unclear. The CDR3 consists of 14 residues. Germline CDR1 reads LGHDT; CDR2 reads YNNKEL (reference sequence). V was pared by 1 base and J by 2 bases, with 8 bases between. DNA for the CDR3: TGTGCCAGCAGCCAAGCCCGGGTCAACACTGAAGCTTTCTTT. Translation: CASSQARVNTEAFF.

The V call is TRBV7-3, the J call TRBJ1-5, with D perhaps matching TRBD1 (6 bases). V was shortened by 4 bases and J by 5 bases, with 15 bases between the two germline ends. CDR3 size: 15 residues. From germline, CDR1 is SGHTA and CDR2 FQGTGA. The CDR3 spells CASSSTRGAYQPQHF. The CDR3, as DNA: TGTGCCAGCAGCTCAACTCGGGGGGCTTATCAGCCCCAGCATTTT.

In this sample, this clonotype turned up many times. The chain couples TRBV12-3 or TRBV12-4 to TRBJ1-5; a weak D match, TRBD1 (6 bases). CDR3 length: 16 amino acids. V lost 2 bases to trimming and J lost 4 bases, with 15 bases between them. The CDR3 DNA reads TGTGCCAGCAGTTTAAGGGCAGGGGTTACGAATCAGCCCCAGCATTTT. It translates to CASSLRAGVTNQPQHF.

The rearrangement joins TRBV10-3 to TRBJ2-2; unclear D gene. V lost 4 bases, J lost 1 base, and 10 bases lay in between. Germline V gene lookup returns CDR1 ENHRY and CDR2 SYGVKD. The CDR3 consists of 15 residues. CDR3 coding DNA: TGTGCCATCAGTGGCGAAGTCCTGAACACCGGGGAGCTGTTTTTT. Protein sequence: CAISGEVLNTGELFF.

This clonotype showed up many times. The chain combines TRBV11-2 with TRBJ2-5; 8 positions agree with TRBD2. The germline V gene has CDR1 SGHAT and CDR2 FQNNGV. The CDR3 length is 16 residues. With V trimmed by 1 base and J by 4 bases, 8 bases remained unmatched. CDR3 residues: CASSLVSGTRAETQYF. Here the CDR3 DNA reads TGTGCCAGCAGCTTAGTCTCGGGGACTAGAGCAGAGACCCAGTACTTC.

This clonotype was counted ten times or more. V and J are TRBV4-1 and TRBJ1-2; D possibly corresponds to TRBD1 (6 bases). Germline V gene sequence: CDR1 MGHRA, CDR2 YSYEKL. This CDR3 spans 15 amino acids. The V end lost 3 bases, the J end lost 1 base, and 12 bases lay between the germline ends. The chain's CDR3 is CASSQRDTDNYGYTF. The DNA of the CDR3 is TGCGCCAGCAGCCAGAGGGACACCGATAACTATGGCTACACCTTC.

Concerning this clonotype itself: A clone one base away is much larger, so this may be a read error. This chain connects TRBV20-1 to TRBJ1-1; D gene unclear. Germline V lookup: CDR1 DFQATT, CDR2 SNEGSKA (reference sequence). V was clipped by 1 base and J by 0 bases, with 6 bases between them. The CDR3 spans 13 residues. The CDR3 region is CSARAPMNTEAFF. The CDR3 DNA is TGCAGTGCTAGAGCGCCGATGAACACTGAAGCTTTCTTT.

This chain links TRBV14 with TRBJ1-2; D remains ambiguous. CDR1 and CDR2 from the germline V gene are SGHDN and FVKESK. V dropped 0 bases and J dropped 8 bases, with 7 bases sitting between them. CDR3 length: 12 residues. For the CDR3, the DNA is TGTGCCAGCAGCCAAGAGCACCACGGCTACACCTTC. Translation gives CASSQEHHGYTF.

The V gene is TRBV7-9, the J gene TRBJ1-3; D might be TRBD1 (5 bases). This CDR3 has 16 residues. Germline V lookup: CDR1 SEHNR, CDR2 FQNEAQ (reference sequence). The V end lost 1 base, the J end lost 6 bases, and 16 bases lay between the germline ends. CDR3 in amino acids: CASSLVPRQGVNTIYF. CDR3 nucleotides: TGTGCCAGCAGCTTAGTCCCCCGGCAGGGAGTAAACACCATATATTTT.

This chain uses TRBV2 with TRBJ2-5; possible D gene TRBD2, 6 bases. The germline CDR1 and CDR2 sequences are SNHLY and FYNNEI. The germline V and J ends were trimmed by 5 bases and 2 bases, with 21 bases remaining between them. The CDR3 spans 17 residues. In nucleotides, the CDR3 is TGTGCCAGCAGTTTACTCCGCTCCGGCGGGACTCAAGAGACCCAGTACTTC. Amino acid sequence: CASSLLRSGGTQETQYF.

This clonotype was found many times. The chain links TRBV19 to TRBJ1-1; possible D gene TRBD1, 5 bases. V gave up 5 bases and J gave up 4 bases, with 23 bases separating them. The V gene's germline CDR1 is LNHDA and CDR2 SQIVND (reference sequence). This CDR3 region has 17 residues. The CDR3 reads CASSVTARLREATEAFF. In DNA, the CDR3 is TGTGCCAGTAGTGTTACCGCGAGACTCAGGGAGGCCACTGAAGCTTTCTTT.

About this clonotype: The junction differs from germline at one of its ends, possibly a read error. The chain combines TRBV6-1 with TRBJ2-5, with D unclear. Germline lookup yields CDR1 MNHNS and CDR2 SASEGT. There are 13 residues in the CDR3. The CDR3 spells CAGSVSSQGTQYF. In DNA, the CDR3 is TGTGCCGGCAGCGTTAGCTCCCAAGGGACCCAGTACTTC.

This chain connects TRBV20-1 to TRBJ1-2; tentative D call: TRBD1 (6 bases). The CDR3 has 16 amino acids. V was clipped by 3 bases and J by 6 bases, with 23 bases between them. Germline V gene data show CDR1 as DFQATT and CDR2 as SNEGSKA (reference sequence). The DNA of the CDR3 is TGCAGTGCTAGTATCCGGGACACTTCCGGGGACGATGGCTACACCTTC. This gives the protein CSASIRDTSGDDGYTF.

The chain combines TRBV7-9 with TRBJ1-5, with a tentative D call TRBD1 (6 bases). The V and J ends lost 1 base and 11 bases respectively, with 12 bases between them. The length of the CDR3 is 13 residues. CDR1 and CDR2 (germline): SEHNR, FQNEAQ (reference sequence). In DNA form, the CDR3 reads TGTGCCAGCAGCTTAGAACCGGACAGTACCCAGCATTTT. It codes for CASSLEPDSTQHF.

This clonotype has at least ten counts. J is TRBJ1-2 and V is TRBV5-1, with D unresolved. The CDR3 has 13 amino acids. Germline V gives CDR1 SGHRS, CDR2 YFSETQ. V dropped 0 bases and J dropped 6 bases, with 9 bases sitting between them. CDR3 DNA: TGCGCCAGCAGCTTGGCGGGTGGCCATGGCTACACCTTC. Translated, it gives CASSLAGGHGYTF.

The chain couples TRBV7-3 to TRBJ2-6, with D unclear. Trimming shortened V by 3 bases and J by 0 bases, and 6 bases separated the two germline ends. This CDR3 is 15 amino acids long. In germline, CDR1 is SGHTA, CDR2 FQGTGA. The CDR3: CASSFLSSGANVLTF. The CDR3 coding sequence is TGTGCCAGCAGCTTTTTATCCTCTGGGGCCAACGTCCTGACTTTC. The whole variable domain, remainder taken from reference TRBV7-3 and TRBJ2-6, is GAGVSQTPSNKVTEKGKYVELRCDPISGHTALYWYRQSLGQGPEFLIYFQGTGAADDSGLPNDRFFAVRPEGSVSTLKIQRTERGDSAVYLCASSFLSSGANVLTFGAGSRLTVL.

This clonotype was seen at least ten times. At one end the junction does not follow the germline gene, possibly because of a read error. The V call is TRBV20-1, the J call TRBJ2-7; TRBD2 matches at 9 bases. CDR3 length: 13 residues. The V gene's germline CDR1 is DFQATT and CDR2 SNEGSKA (reference sequence). This CDR3 is CSASDSGRPRQNF. CDR3 DNA sequence: TGCAGTGCTAGTGATAGCGGGAGACCCAGACAAAACTTC.

The chain combines TRBV10-3 with TRBJ1-1; no reliable D call. CDR1 is ENHRY and CDR2 is SYGVKD in the germline V gene. Trimming stripped 3 bases from V and 3 bases from J, with 11 bases between. CDR3 length equals 14 residues. CDR3 DNA sequence: TGTGCCATCAGTGACCGCGTTAGGGACACTGAAGCTTTCTTT. Residues: CAISDRVRDTEAFF.

In nucleotides, the CDR3 is TGCAGTGCTCCTACTAGCTTTAGCGGCGGCGGGGAGCTGTTTTTT. It yields the protein CSAPTSFSGGGELFF. This rearrangement joins TRBV20-1 to TRBJ2-2; weak D call: TRBD2 (6 bases). The CDR3 runs to 15 residues. Germline CDR1 is DFQATT and CDR2 is SNEGSKA (reference sequence). V lost 5 bases to trimming and J lost 7 bases, with 20 bases between them.

The chain joins TRBV5-1 to TRBJ1-1; 9 bases align to TRBD1. V trimming: 4 bases; J trimming: 5 bases; junction bases outside the gene matches: 6. CDR1 and CDR2 from the germline V gene are SGHRS and YFSETQ. There are 14 residues in the CDR3. CDR3 sequence: CASSRGTGSTEAFF. The CDR3 DNA follows: TGCGCCAGCAGCCGAGGGACAGGGAGTACTGAAGCTTTCTTT.

This clonotype was counted many times. The chain recombines TRBV5-6 with TRBJ1-2; the D is unclear. Germline CDR1 is SGHDT and CDR2 is YYEEEE. V lost 4 bases, J lost 5 bases, and 18 bases lay in between. The CDR3 has 15 amino acids. CDR3 DNA: TGTGCCAGCAGCCTCACAACCCACGGGATATATGGCTACACCTTC. It yields the protein CASSLTTHGIYGYTF.

The chain has TRBV7-9 and TRBJ2-7; 8 bases agree with TRBD1. The CDR3 loop spans 15 amino acids. Germline values: CDR1 SEHNR, CDR2 FQNEAQ (reference sequence). Germline trimming cut 6 bases from V and 3 bases from J; bases unmatched to any gene: 10. The CDR3 DNA follows: TGTGCCAGCAGTGTCCACCGGGACAGGAACTACGAGCAGTACTTC. Translating it yields CASSVHRDRNYEQYF. Supplemented by reference TRBV7-9 and TRBJ2-7, the full variable domain reads DTGVSQNPRHKITKRGQNVTFRCDPISEHNRLYWYRQTLGQGPEFLTYFQNEAQLEKSRLLSDRFSAERPKGSFSTLEIQRTEQGDSAMYLCASSVHRDRNYEQYFGPGTRLTVT.